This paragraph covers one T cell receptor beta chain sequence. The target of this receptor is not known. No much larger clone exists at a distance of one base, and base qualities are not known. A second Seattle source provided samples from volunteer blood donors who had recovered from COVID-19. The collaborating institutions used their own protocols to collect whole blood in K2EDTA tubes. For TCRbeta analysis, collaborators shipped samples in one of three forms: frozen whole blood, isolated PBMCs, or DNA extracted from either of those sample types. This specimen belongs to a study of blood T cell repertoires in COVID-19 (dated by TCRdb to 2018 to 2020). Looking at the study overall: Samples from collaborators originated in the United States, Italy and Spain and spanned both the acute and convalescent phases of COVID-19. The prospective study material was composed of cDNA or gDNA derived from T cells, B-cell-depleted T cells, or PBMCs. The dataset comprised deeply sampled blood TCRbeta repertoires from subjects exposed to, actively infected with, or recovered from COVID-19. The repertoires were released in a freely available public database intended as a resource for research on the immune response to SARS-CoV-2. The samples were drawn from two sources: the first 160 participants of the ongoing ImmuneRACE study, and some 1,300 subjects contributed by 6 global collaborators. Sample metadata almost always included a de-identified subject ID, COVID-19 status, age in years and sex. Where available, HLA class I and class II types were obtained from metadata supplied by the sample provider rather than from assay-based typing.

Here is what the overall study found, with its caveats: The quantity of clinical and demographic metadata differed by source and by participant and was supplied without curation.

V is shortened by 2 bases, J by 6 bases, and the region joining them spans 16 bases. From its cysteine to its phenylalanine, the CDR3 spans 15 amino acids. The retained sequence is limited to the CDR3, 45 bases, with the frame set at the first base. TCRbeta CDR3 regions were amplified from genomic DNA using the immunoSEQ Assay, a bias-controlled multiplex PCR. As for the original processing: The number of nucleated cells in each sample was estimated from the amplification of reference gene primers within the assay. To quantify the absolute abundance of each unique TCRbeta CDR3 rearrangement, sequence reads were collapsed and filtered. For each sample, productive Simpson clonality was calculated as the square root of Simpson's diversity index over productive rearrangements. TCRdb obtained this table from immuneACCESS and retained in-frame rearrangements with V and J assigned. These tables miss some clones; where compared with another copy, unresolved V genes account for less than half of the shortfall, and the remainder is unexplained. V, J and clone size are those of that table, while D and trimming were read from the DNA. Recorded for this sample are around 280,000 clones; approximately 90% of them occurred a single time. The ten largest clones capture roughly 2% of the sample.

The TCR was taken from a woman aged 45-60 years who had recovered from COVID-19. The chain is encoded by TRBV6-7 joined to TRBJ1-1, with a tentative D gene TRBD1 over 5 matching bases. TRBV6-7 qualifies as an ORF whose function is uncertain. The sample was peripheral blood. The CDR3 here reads CASSYPGREGAEAFF. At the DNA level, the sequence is TGTGCCAGCAGTTACCCGGGACGGGAGGGAGCTGAAGCTTTCTTT.